A selection of T cell receptor beta chains follows, all from one sample in a study of beta chain features in type 1 diabetes. Method: immunoSEQ multiplex PCR; TCRdb's copy keeps in-frame clones and lacks some. The table shows some 150,000 clones, with roughly 11% occurring only once. The sequenced sample was central memory CD4+ T cells from blood. These receptor sequences come from a man aged 18-30 years in good health. The CDR3 runs from the conserved cysteine through the conserved F or W. A D gene is named only where the DNA matches it firmly. Clone size, where shown, is once, few, many, or a class for clones that have expanded.

V,D,J,size,DNA,CDR3
TRBV4-1,TRBD1,TRBJ1-3,few,TGCGCCAGCAGCCCTCCTGGGACAGGGGGAAACACCATATATTTT,CASSPPGTGGNTIYF
TRBV2,.,TRBJ1-6,.,TGTGCCAGCAGTCCCAAGAGCTATCTCCACTTT,CASSPKSYLHF
TRBV6-5,TRBD2,TRBJ2-3,.,TGTGCCAGCAGTTCTTGGTCAGCGGGAGCAGATACGCAGTATTTT,CASSSWSAGADTQYF
TRBV7-9,TRBD1,TRBJ1-6,few,TGTGCCAGCAGCCACCGGGACAGGGATTCACCCCTCCACTTT,CASSHRDRDSPLHF
TRBV30,.,TRBJ1-2,.,TGTGCCTGGAGTGTTAGGGGGGCATTCCACACCTTC,CAWSVRGAFHTF
TRBV7-3,TRBD2,TRBJ2-5,.,TGTGCCAGCAGTCTGGGACTAGCGGTGAGGGAGACCCAGTACTTC,CASSLGLAVRETQYF
TRBV19,.,TRBJ1-2,.,TGTGCCAGTAATAGGGCGAACTATGGCTACACCTTC,CASNRANYGYTF
TRBV7-9,.,TRBJ2-3,.,TGTGCCAGCAGCTTTGGGACTAGCACAGATACGCAGTATTTT,CASSFGTSTDTQYF
TRBV6-5,.,TRBJ2-7,.,TGTGCCAGCAGTGACACCGGGCAACGAAACGAGCAGTACTTC,CASSDTGQRNEQYF
TRBV29-1,.,TRBJ1-1,.,TGCAGCGCACAGCCGGGAGCGAACACTGAAGCTTTCTTT,CSAQPGANTEAFF
TRBV6-6,TRBD2,TRBJ2-2,.,TGTGCCAGCACCGATAGCGGGAGGAACACCGGGGAGCTGTTTTTT,CASTDSGRNTGELFF
TRBV5-1,.,TRBJ1-5,.,TGCGCCAGCAGCTTGGCTCCGAGTAGCAATCAGCCCCAGCATTTT,CASSLAPSSNQPQHF
TRBV14,.,TRBJ1-3,.,TGTGCCAGCAGCCAAGATCGGGGCGGAAACACCATATATTTT,CASSQDRGGNTIYF
TRBV7-9,.,TRBJ2-3,few,TGTGCCAGCAGCTTACCGGCGGATACGCAGTATTTT,CASSLPADTQYF